This T cell receptor beta chain was sequenced for a study of cytomegalovirus exposure and HLA in healthy donors. Germline V gene data show CDR1 as SGHTA and CDR2 as FQGNSA. The CDR3 consists of 15 residues. Between the trimmed V and J ends, which lost 3 bases and 2 bases, there was a span of 14 bases. Researchers ran the PCR with 60 Vbeta and 13 Jbeta primers. Profiling relied on immunoSEQ multiplex PCR, and the TCRdb table lists in-frame clones only, not all of them. The sample yields about 190,000 clones, roughly 84% seen once. This receptor was taken from a boy aged 5 to 17 in good health and CMV-seronegative. The chain is built from TRBV7-2 and TRBJ2-7; D might be TRBD2 (7 bases). The sample comprised PBMCs. The CDR3 DNA reads as TGTGCCAGCAGCTTGTCCGGGGGGCAGACCTACGAGCAGTACTTC. Translated, it gives CASSLSGGQTYEQYF.